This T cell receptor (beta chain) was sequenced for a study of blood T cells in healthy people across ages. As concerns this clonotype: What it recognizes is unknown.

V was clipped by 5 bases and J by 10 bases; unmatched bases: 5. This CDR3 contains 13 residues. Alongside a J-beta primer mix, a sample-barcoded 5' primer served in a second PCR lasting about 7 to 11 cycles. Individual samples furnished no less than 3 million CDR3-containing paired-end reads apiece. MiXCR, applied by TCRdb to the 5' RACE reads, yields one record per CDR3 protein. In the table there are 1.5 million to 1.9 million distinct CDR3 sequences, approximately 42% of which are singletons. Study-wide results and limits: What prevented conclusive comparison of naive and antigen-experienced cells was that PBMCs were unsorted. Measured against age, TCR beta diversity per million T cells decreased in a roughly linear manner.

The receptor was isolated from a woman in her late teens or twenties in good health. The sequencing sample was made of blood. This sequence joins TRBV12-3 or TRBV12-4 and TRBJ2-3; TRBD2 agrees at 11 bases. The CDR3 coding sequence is TGTGCCAGCAGTCGGGCTAGCGGGGGGTCGCAGTATTTT. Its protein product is CASSRASGGSQYF.